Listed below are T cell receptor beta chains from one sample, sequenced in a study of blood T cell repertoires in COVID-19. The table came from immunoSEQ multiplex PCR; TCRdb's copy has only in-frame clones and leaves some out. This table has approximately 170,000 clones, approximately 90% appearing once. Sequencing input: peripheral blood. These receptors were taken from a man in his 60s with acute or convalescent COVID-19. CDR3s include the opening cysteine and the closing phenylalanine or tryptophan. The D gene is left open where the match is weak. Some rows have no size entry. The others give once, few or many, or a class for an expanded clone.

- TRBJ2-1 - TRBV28 CASRGPRGTNEQFF TGTGCCAGCAGAGGCCCCCGGGGGACCAATGAGCAGTTCTTC
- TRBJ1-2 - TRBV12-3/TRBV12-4 CASGPVYGYTF TGTGCCAGCGGCCCCGTCTATGGCTACACCTTC
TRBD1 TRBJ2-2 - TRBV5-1 CASSLEGGRTGELFF TGCGCCAGCAGCTTGGAAGGGGGCCGAACCGGGGAGCTGTTTTTT
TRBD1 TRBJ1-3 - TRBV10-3 CAISGPGTGGNTIYF TGTGCCATCAGTGGTCCCGGGACAGGGGGAAACACCATATATTTT
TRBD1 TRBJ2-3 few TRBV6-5 CASSFQGADTQYF TGTGCCAGCAGTTTCCAGGGGGCAGATACGCAGTATTTT
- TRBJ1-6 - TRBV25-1 CASSGTDRPDNSPLHF TGTGCCAGCAGTGGTACCGACAGGCCAGATAATTCACCCCTCCACTTT
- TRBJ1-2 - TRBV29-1 CSGDTGNYGYTF TGCAGCGGGGATACGGGGAACTATGGCTACACCTTC
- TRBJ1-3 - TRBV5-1 CASSAGQFSGNTIYF TGCGCCAGCAGCGCCGGACAGTTCTCTGGAAACACCATATATTTT
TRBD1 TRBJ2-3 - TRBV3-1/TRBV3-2 CASSPSKGQGLDTQYF TGTGCCAGCAGCCCCAGTAAAGGACAGGGCTTGGATACGCAGTATTTT
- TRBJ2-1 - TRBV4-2 CASSQVSPDSSYNEQFF TGTGCCAGCAGCCAAGTTAGCCCCGATAGCTCCTACAATGAGCAGTTCTTC
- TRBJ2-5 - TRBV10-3 CAISEHEEGGETQYF TGTGCCATCAGTGAACACGAGGAGGGAGGAGAGACCCAGTACTTC
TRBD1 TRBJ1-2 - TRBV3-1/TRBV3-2 CASRNRGGNYGYTF TGTGCCAGCAGAAACAGGGGTGGTAACTATGGCTACACCTTC
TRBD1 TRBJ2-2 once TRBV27 CASSPTGAGELFF TGTGCCAGCAGCCCTACAGGGGCCGGGGAGCTGTTTTTT
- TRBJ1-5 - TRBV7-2 CASSDLGGNQPQHF TGTGCCAGCAGCGATTTAGGGGGCAATCAGCCCCAGCATTTT
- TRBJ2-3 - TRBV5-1 CASSFLGTSTDTQYF TGCGCCAGCAGCTTTCTAGGGACAAGCACAGATACGCAGTATTTT
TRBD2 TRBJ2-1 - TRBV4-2 CASSQELGRSSWAGGPSYNEQFF TGTGCCAGCAGCCAAGAGCTAGGCAGATCGTCGTGGGCGGGAGGCCCCTCCTACAATGAGCAGTTCTTC
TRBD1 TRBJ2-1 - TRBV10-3 CAISGPGQSYNEQFF TGTGCCATCAGTGGCCCGGGACAGAGTTACAATGAGCAGTTCTTC
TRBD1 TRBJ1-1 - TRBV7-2 CASSFGTVNTEAFF TGTGCCAGCAGCTTTGGGACAGTTAACACTGAAGCTTTCTTT